This is a list of T cell receptor beta chains from one sample in a study of vaccination and CD4 T cells after COVID-19. Their target antigens are unknown. Each CDR3 protein gets one entry after TCRdb re-called the PCR reads with MiXCR. In the table there are around 15,000 distinct CDR3 sequences, roughly 76% of which are singletons. Sequencing used CD4+ T cells from blood, cultured in vitro. The source of these receptors is a human donor who had recovered from COVID-19. Both conserved end residues are part of each CDR3. A D gene is named only where the DNA matches it firmly. Only part of the rows carry a size: once, few, many, or a class if the clone is expanded.

D: -; V: TRBV6-2/TRBV6-3; size: once; J: TRBJ1-5; DNA: TGTGCCAGCAGTTACCAGACAAGTTATAGCAATCAGCCCCAGCATTTT; CDR3: CASSYQTSYSNQPQHF
D: TRBD1; V: TRBV6-2/TRBV6-3; size: -; J: TRBJ1-5; DNA: TGTGCCAGCAGTTACTCGATGCCAGGGGGCGCGGGGTATAGCAATCAGCCCCAGCATTTT; CDR3: CASSYSMPGGAGYSNQPQHF
D: -; V: TRBV28; size: -; J: TRBJ1-3; DNA: TGTGCCAGCAGGCTCACAGGCTTCTCTGGAAACACCATATATTTT; CDR3: CASRLTGFSGNTIYF
D: -; V: TRBV19; size: -; J: TRBJ1-1; DNA: TGTGCCAGTAGTGCCGACACAGGAACACTGGGGAGGGTCTTT; CDR3: CASSADTGTLGRVF
D: TRBD2; V: TRBV7-7; size: -; J: TRBJ2-5; DNA: TGTGCCAGCAGCCAACTAGCGGGAGGGCCAGAGACCCAGTACTTC; CDR3: CASSQLAGGPETQYF
D: -; V: TRBV20-1; size: -; J: TRBJ1-6; DNA: TGCAGTGCTAGAGATACAGGGAATTCACCCCTCCACTTT; CDR3: CSARDTGNSPLHF
D: -; V: TRBV19; size: -; J: TRBJ1-1; DNA: TGTGCCAGTAGTATGGCCAGGGGAAACACTGAAGCTTTCTTT; CDR3: CASSMARGNTEAFF
D: -; V: TRBV11-1; size: -; J: TRBJ2-2; DNA: TGTGCCAGCAGCCGCGGGACACGAAACACCGGGGAGCTGTTTTTT; CDR3: CASSRGTRNTGELFF
D: -; V: TRBV7-2; size: few; J: TRBJ1-5; DNA: TGTGCCAGCAGCTTAGCGGGGCCTAATCAGCCCCAGCATTTT; CDR3: CASSLAGPNQPQHF
D: -; V: TRBV6-2/TRBV6-3; size: -; J: TRBJ1-1; DNA: TGTGCCAGCACTCCACCCGTGGGCTGGGATACTGAAGCTTTCTTT; CDR3: CASTPPVGWDTEAFF
D: TRBD2; V: TRBV7-2; size: -; J: TRBJ2-1; DNA: TGTGCCAGCAGCTTAGCCCTCGGAGCGGGAGGATTCAATGAGCAGTTCTTC; CDR3: CASSLALGAGGFNEQFF
D: -; V: TRBV27; size: -; J: TRBJ1-3; DNA: TGTGCCAGCAGCCTGGAACACTCTGGAAACACCATATATTTT; CDR3: CASSLEHSGNTIYF
D: TRBD2; V: TRBV20-1; size: -; J: TRBJ2-5; DNA: TGCAGTGCTTTCCTAGCGGGCAGTCGCCAAGAGACCCAGTACTTC; CDR3: CSAFLAGSRQETQYF
D: -; V: TRBV27; size: -; J: TRBJ2-3; DNA: TGTGCCAGCAGTATACAGGGCCTTGGGACAGATACGCAGTATTTT; CDR3: CASSIQGLGTDTQYF
D: -; V: TRBV7-9; size: -; J: TRBJ2-7; DNA: TGTGCCAGCAGCGCGGACTACGAGCAGTACTTC; CDR3: CASSADYEQYF
D: -; V: TRBV19; size: -; J: TRBJ2-7; DNA: TGTGCCAGTAGTATAGAGGGTCGTTACTACGAGCAGTACTTC; CDR3: CASSIEGRYYEQYF
D: -; V: TRBV28; size: -; J: TRBJ1-1; DNA: TGTGCCAGCAGTTTGTTACAGACGGAGCGCACTGAAGCTTTCTTT; CDR3: CASSLLQTERTEAFF
D: TRBD1; V: TRBV7-9; size: -; J: TRBJ2-3; DNA: TGTGCCAGCAGCTCAGGGACAGGGGGCATCACAGATACGCAGTATTTT; CDR3: CASSSGTGGITDTQYF
D: -; V: TRBV6-4; size: -; J: TRBJ1-1; DNA: TGTGCCAGCTTTCGGGAACAGGGAAGCACTGAAGCTTTCTTT; CDR3: CASFREQGSTEAFF
D: TRBD1; V: TRBV7-2; size: -; J: TRBJ2-2; DNA: TGTGCCAGCAGTGGACAGGGGGCGCGAACCGGGGAGCTGTTTTTT; CDR3: CASSGQGARTGELFF
D: TRBD2; V: TRBV7-2; size: -; J: TRBJ2-2; DNA: TGTGCCAGCAGCGGACTAGCGGGAGGAGCCGGGGAGCTGTTTTTT; CDR3: CASSGLAGGAGELFF
D: -; V: TRBV10-3; size: -; J: TRBJ1-6; DNA: TGTGCCATCAGTGCAGGGACCGCTATGGGCCTTAATAATTCACCCCTCCACTTT; CDR3: CAISAGTAMGLNNSPLHF
D: -; V: TRBV6-1; size: few; J: TRBJ1-5; DNA: TGTGCCAGCAGGAGGGAACGTAATCAGCCCCAGCATTTT; CDR3: CASRRERNQPQHF
D: -; V: TRBV15; size: -; J: TRBJ1-5; DNA: TGTGCCACCACCGGAGGGGTGTTTCAGCCCCAGCATTTT; CDR3: CATTGGVFQPQHF
D: -; V: TRBV7-9; size: -; J: TRBJ2-5; DNA: TGTGCCAGCAGCTTAGTTGCGCGGGGATCGATCGAGACCCAGTACTTC; CDR3: CASSLVARGSIETQYF
D: -; V: TRBV15; size: -; J: TRBJ2-7; DNA: TGTGCCACCAGCAGAGATCCAGGGGGGACGGTCGAGCAGTACTTC; CDR3: CATSRDPGGTVEQYF
D: -; V: TRBV19; size: -; J: TRBJ2-7; DNA: TGTGCCAGTACAATGGGCGGAAGCTCCTACGAGCAGTACTTC; CDR3: CASTMGGSSYEQYF
D: TRBD1; V: TRBV20-1; size: -; J: TRBJ2-1; DNA: TGCAGTGCTAAAACGACAGGGGGAGAATCGCAGTTCTTC; CDR3: CSAKTTGGESQFF
D: -; V: TRBV7-9; size: -; J: TRBJ1-2; DNA: TGTGCCAGCAGCTTAGCAGGGGGACGGTCTAACTATGGCTACACCTTC; CDR3: CASSLAGGRSNYGYTF
D: TRBD2; V: TRBV10-2; size: -; J: TRBJ2-4; DNA: TGCGCCAGCAGGGGACTAGCGGGAGTAGACATTCAGTACTTC; CDR3: CASRGLAGVDIQYF
D: -; V: TRBV19; size: -; J: TRBJ2-6; DNA: TGTGCCAGTAGTTCCTCAACTAGCCCCGGGGCCAACGTCCTGACTTTC; CDR3: CASSSSTSPGANVLTF
D: -; V: TRBV20-1; size: few; J: TRBJ1-3; DNA: TGCAGTGCTAGAAAAGGGGCTGGAAACACCATATATTTT; CDR3: CSARKGAGNTIYF
D: TRBD1; V: TRBV28; size: -; J: TRBJ1-6; DNA: TGTGCCAGCAGTTTGAGACAGGGGAATTCACCCCTCCACTTT; CDR3: CASSLRQGNSPLHF
D: -; V: TRBV20-1; size: -; J: TRBJ1-5; DNA: TGCAGTGCCCAAATAACCAGCCTCAATCAGCCCCAGCATTTT; CDR3: CSAQITSLNQPQHF
D: -; V: TRBV20-1; size: -; J: TRBJ1-5; DNA: TGCAGTGCTAGATCGAGGAGGGGGTTTAGCAATCAGCCCCAGCATTTT; CDR3: CSARSRRGFSNQPQHF
D: -; V: TRBV7-8; size: large; J: TRBJ2-7; DNA: TGTGCCAGCAGCCGAAGCACAGCCTACGAGCAGTACTTC; CDR3: CASSRSTAYEQYF
D: TRBD1; V: TRBV7-2; size: -; J: TRBJ1-6; DNA: TGTGCCAGCAGCTCAGGGGGAGGAGGGGGGAATTCACCCCTCCACTTT; CDR3: CASSSGGGGGNSPLHF
D: -; V: TRBV18; size: -; J: TRBJ2-5; DNA: TGTGCCAGCTCACCGCTAACCCGACAGGTCCGGGGAGAGACCCAGTACTTC; CDR3: CASSPLTRQVRGETQYF
D: TRBD1; V: TRBV27; size: -; J: TRBJ2-2; DNA: TGTGCCAGCAGTTTCCGGACAGGGACCGGGGAGCTGTTTTTT; CDR3: CASSFRTGTGELFF
D: -; V: TRBV20-1; size: -; J: TRBJ2-3; DNA: TGCAGTGCTAGCGGTGGTAGCGCCTTCACAGATACGCAGTATTTT; CDR3: CSASGGSAFTDTQYF
D: TRBD1; V: TRBV19; size: -; J: TRBJ2-1; DNA: TGTGCCAGTACTCGACAGGGGACCTACAATGAGCAGTTCTTC; CDR3: CASTRQGTYNEQFF
D: -; V: TRBV7-2; size: medium-sized; J: TRBJ1-5; DNA: TGTGCCAGCAGCTCCCAGGGTAGCAATCAGCCCCAGCATTTT; CDR3: CASSSQGSNQPQHF
D: -; V: TRBV29-1; size: few; J: TRBJ1-5; DNA: TGCAGCGTGGCTGATGGGGTCCTAGGCAATCAGCCCCAGCATTTT; CDR3: CSVADGVLGNQPQHF
D: TRBD2; V: TRBV7-7; size: -; J: TRBJ2-5; DNA: TGTGCTAGCAGTTCGTTTGGACTAGCGGAGACCCAGTACTTC; CDR3: CASSSFGLAETQYF
D: -; V: TRBV20-1; size: -; J: TRBJ2-7; DNA: TGCAGTGCTGAATACCGGGACACATACGAGCAGTACTTC; CDR3: CSAEYRDTYEQYF
D: -; V: TRBV6-5; size: -; J: TRBJ1-1; DNA: TGTGCCAGCAGTTATGGTACGGTGAACACTGAAGCTTTCTTT; CDR3: CASSYGTVNTEAFF
D: -; V: TRBV4-1; size: -; J: TRBJ2-2; DNA: TGCGCCAGCAGCCCTCGCAGGGCCACCAACACCGGGGAGCTGTTTTTT; CDR3: CASSPRRATNTGELFF
D: TRBD2; V: TRBV5-6; size: -; J: TRBJ2-5; DNA: TGTGCCAGCAGCTCCCAACCTGCGGGAGGGCCGGGGACCCAGTACTTC; CDR3: CASSSQPAGGPGTQYF